These 30 T cell receptor beta chains were all obtained from the same sample, sequenced in a study of PD-1 blockade in classical Hodgkin lymphoma. Clones were sequenced by immunoSEQ multiplex PCR, and TCRdb holds only the in-frame ones, with some missing. The sample shows around 30,000 clones, 90% to 95% of them seen only once. The time point: cycle 4 day 1 (C4D1), after 5 to 7 weeks of nivolumab. Every patient relapsed after autologous stem cell transplantation, and brentuximab vedotin exposure varied. Out of thawed PBMCs, magnetic negative selection purified CD4+ T cells. The sample here was CD4+ T cells from blood, taken before the fourth cycle of nivolumab. The receptor source for this set is a human donor with classical Hodgkin lymphoma.

Only a few counts were recorded for this clone. V gene TRBV29-1 combines with J gene TRBJ1-1; D perhaps matches TRBD1 (5 bases). Germline CDR1 and CDR2: SQVTM and ANQGSEA. CDR3 length: 13 amino acids. V lost 2 bases to trimming and J lost 4 bases, with 11 bases between them. The CDR3, as DNA: TGCAGCGTTGAACGTCGGGGACGCACTGAAGCTTTCTTT. Translated, it gives CSVERRGRTEAFF.

The chain links TRBV28 to TRBJ2-3, with TRBD1 identical over 8 bases. CDR3 length: 16 residues. From germline, CDR1 is MDHEN and CDR2 SYDVKM. V lost 7 bases to trimming and J lost 2 bases; unmatched junction nucleotides: 11. The CDR3 DNA reads as TGTGCCAGCACCAAAACAGGGACAGGATACACAGATACGCAGTATTTT. Its protein product is CASTKTGTGYTDTQYF.

The chain recombines TRBV30 with TRBJ2-7; D might be TRBD1 (6 bases). The V gene's germline CDR1 is GTSNPN and CDR2 SVGIG (reference sequence). V lost 5 bases and J 3 bases, leaving 8 bases between the germline ends. This CDR3 contains 11 residues. In nucleotides, the CDR3 is TGTGCCTGGGGGGACAACTACGAGCAGTACTTC. This sequence encodes CAWGDNYEQYF.

The CDR3, as DNA: TGTGCCTGGAGTGTATATGAACCGTCTGGAAACACCATATATTTT. It codes for CAWSVYEPSGNTIYF. The chain recombines TRBV30 with TRBJ1-3; D is undetermined. From germline, CDR1 is GTSNPN and CDR2 SVGIG (reference sequence). With 0 bases removed from V and 1 base from J, the gap between germline ends came to 10 bases. The CDR3 runs to 15 residues.

This chain connects TRBV5-5 to TRBJ2-7; TRBD1 matches at 9 bases. CDR1 SGHKS and CDR2 YYEKEE come from the germline V gene (reference sequence). CDR3 length: 16 amino acids. The junction had 11 bases not matched to a gene; V was cut back by 4 bases and J by 3 bases. CDR3 coding DNA: TGTGCCAGCAGCACCACCGGGACAGGGCAATTCTACGAGCAGTACTTC. Its protein is CASSTTGTGQFYEQYF.

This chain joins TRBV5-4 and TRBJ1-3; D is ambiguous. Germline lookup yields CDR1 SGHNT and CDR2 YYREEE (reference sequence). The CDR3 has 14 amino acids. Trimming stripped 5 bases from V and 1 base from J, with 10 bases between. The CDR3: CASSRFGSGNTIYF. DNA of the CDR3: TGTGCCAGCAGTCGGTTCGGGTCTGGAAACACCATATATTTT.

The rearrangement links TRBV7-3 to TRBJ2-1, with a tentative D call TRBD2 (6 bases). This CDR3 spans 15 amino acids. Trimming removed 1 base at V and 6 bases at J, with 13 bases between. Germline CDR1 is SGHTA and CDR2 is FQGTGA. The DNA for the CDR3 is TGTGCCAGCAGCTTAAGTCTAGCGCAATCCAATGAGCAGTTCTTC. Translating it yields CASSLSLAQSNEQFF. The whole variable domain, filled in from reference TRBV7-3 and TRBJ2-1, reads GAGVSQTPSNKVTEKGKYVELRCDPISGHTALYWYRQSLGQGPEFLIYFQGTGAADDSGLPNDRFFAVRPEGSVSTLKIQRTERGDSAVYLCASSLSLAQSNEQFFGPGTRLTVL.

The chain employs TRBV29-1 and TRBJ2-7; 10 nucleotides agree with TRBD2. J gave up 7 bases and V 4 bases, and 16 bases lay outside the gene matches. CDR1 is SQVTM, CDR2 ANQGSEA, per germline. The CDR3 is 16 residues long. As DNA, the CDR3 is TGCAGCGTTGCCGTTAGCGGGAGGTCGAACCGCCGGGAGCAGTACTTC. Its protein is CSVAVSGRSNRREQYF.

The V gene is TRBV5-1, the J gene TRBJ2-3; D tentatively reads TRBD1 or TRBD2 (5 bases each). Germline CDR1 SGHRS, CDR2 YFSETQ. V lost 0 bases, J lost 1 base, and 12 bases lay in between. This CDR3 contains 16 residues. Here the CDR3 DNA reads TGCGCCAGCAGCTTGGGAGGGGCGGCAGGCACAGATACGCAGTATTTT. It yields the protein CASSLGGAAGTDTQYF.

The chain combines TRBV6-6 with TRBJ1-2; 9 bases are shared with TRBD1. The germline gives CDR1 MNHNY, CDR2 SVGAGI (reference sequence). V lost 6 bases and J lost 2; bases outside the gene matches: 10. This CDR3 has 16 residues. Written as DNA, the CDR3 is TGTGCCAGCAGGGACGCCGGACAGGGGAGGAACTATGGCTACACCTTC. Its translation is CASRDAGQGRNYGYTF.

The CDR3 region is CASSSGGLAGHNEQFF. The CDR3 nucleotides are TGTGCCAGCAGCTCCGGGGGACTAGCGGGGCACAATGAGCAGTTCTTC. The chain recombines TRBV9 with TRBJ2-1; 13 bases line up with TRBD2. Trimming cost V 4 bases and J 5 bases; bases outside gene matches: 6. Germline V gives CDR1 SGDLS, CDR2 YYNGEE. This CDR3 region has 16 residues.

The rearrangement uses TRBV5-4 and TRBJ2-3, with 7 bases lining up with TRBD2. Germline V gene data show CDR1 as SGHNT and CDR2 as YYREEE (reference sequence). There are 12 residues in the CDR3. J lost 15 bases, V lost 0 bases, and 7 bases had no gene match. CDR3 in DNA: TGTGCCAGCAGCTTGGCGGGGGGAGGGCACTATTTT. As protein: CASSLAGGGHYF. Based on the CDR3 plus reference TRBV5-4 and TRBJ2-3, the full variable domain is ETGVTQSPTHLIKTRGQQVTLRCSSQSGHNTVSWYQQALGQGPQFIFQYYREEENGRGNFPPRFSGLQFPNYSSELNVNALELDDSALYLCASSLAGGGHYFGPGTRLTVL.

The chain uses TRBV6-5 and TRBJ2-7, with TRBD2 as a possible D gene (7 bases). The germline V gene has CDR1 MNHEY and CDR2 SVGAGI. The V end lost 5 bases, the J end lost 0 bases, and 14 bases lay between the germline ends. The CDR3 has 15 residues. The CDR3, as DNA: TGTGCCAGCAGTAACTGGGGGGGCTTCTCCTACGAGCAGTACTTC. Its translation is CASSNWGGFSYEQYF.

J is TRBJ1-5 and V is TRBV28; D might be TRBD1 (5 bases). Germline V CDR1 and CDR2: MDHEN, SYDVKM. V was shortened by 4 bases and J by 5 bases, with 21 bases between the two germline ends. This CDR3 has 17 residues. CDR3 region: CASSSHRGLSLDQPQHF. Here the CDR3 DNA reads TGTGCCAGCAGTTCCCATAGGGGACTTTCGTTAGATCAGCCCCAGCATTTT. Drawing the rest from reference TRBV28 and TRBJ1-5, the complete variable domain is DVKVTQSSRYLVKRTGEKVFLECVQDMDHENMFWYRQDPGLGLRLIYFSYDVKMKEKGDIPEGYSVSREKKERFSLILESASTNQTSMYLCASSSHRGLSLDQPQHFGDGTRLSIL.

This clone appeared once. The gene calls are TRBV30 and TRBJ2-2; 11 nucleotides line up with TRBD2. V shed 5 bases and J 5 bases; nucleotides not matched to a gene: 1. Per the germline V gene, CDR1 is GTSNPN and CDR2 is SVGIG (reference sequence). This CDR3 comprises 13 residues. CDR3 residues: CAWVAGGTGELFF. CDR3 coding DNA: TGTGCCTGGGTAGCGGGAGGGACCGGGGAGCTGTTTTTT.

The rearrangement links TRBV6-1 to TRBJ2-7; a possible D gene is TRBD2 (5 bases). The CDR3 spans 14 residues. V was shortened by 7 bases and J by 2 bases, with 15 bases between the two germline ends. Per germline, CDR1 MNHNS and CDR2 SASEGT. CDR3 sequence reads: CASIGLLKTYEQYF. CDR3 nucleotides: TGTGCCAGCATAGGACTCCTGAAAACCTACGAGCAGTACTTC.

This clone was detected only once. V is TRBV9 and J is TRBJ2-1, with TRBD1 matching over 7 bases. CDR3 length equals 15 residues. Germline CDR1 and CDR2: SGDLS and YYNGEE. With 2 bases clipped from V and 3 bases from J, the junction kept 5 bases outside the gene matches. The CDR3 spells CASSVETGYYNEQFF. DNA for the CDR3: TGTGCCAGCAGCGTGGAGACAGGGTACTACAATGAGCAGTTCTTC.

The rearrangement links TRBV6-6 to TRBJ1-2; TRBD1 matches 7 bases. The CDR3 extends over 16 amino acids. Trimming removed 5 bases from V and 4 bases from J; junction bases left unmatched: 13. Per germline, CDR1 MNHNY and CDR2 SVGAGI (reference sequence). The CDR3 region has the DNA TGTGCCAGCAGTAACCCGACAGGGAGGGGGGTCTATGGCTACACCTTC. This codes for CASSNPTGRGVYGYTF.

The rearrangement links TRBV28 to TRBJ2-7, with 7 positions matching TRBD1. Per the germline V gene, CDR1 is MDHEN and CDR2 is SYDVKM. CDR3 length: 14 residues. V shed 5 bases, J shed 4 bases, and the junction held 8 bases outside the gene matches. CDR3 DNA: TGTGCCAGCAGTCGGACAGGTAGGGGTTACGAGCAGTACTTC. Protein sequence: CASSRTGRGYEQYF.

This chain links TRBV7-9 with TRBJ1-2, with D possibly TRBD1 on 5 matching bases. Deletions cut 2 bases from V and 1 base from J, with 17 bases between. Germline-derived CDR1 and CDR2 are SEHNR and FQNEAQ (reference sequence). The CDR3 consists of 17 residues. CDR3 sequence reads: CASSLLARDPFNYGYTF. The CDR3 DNA sequence: TGTGCCAGCAGCTTATTGGCCCGGGACCCCTTTAACTATGGCTACACCTTC.

The chain couples TRBV14 to TRBJ2-7; possible D gene TRBD1, 6 bases. The V gene's germline CDR1 is SGHDN and CDR2 FVKESK. V shed 3 bases and J shed 2 bases, with 11 bases lying between them. CDR3 length: 14 amino acids. CDR3 in amino acids: CASSHTGLPYEQYF. In DNA, the CDR3 is TGTGCCAGCAGCCATACAGGGCTCCCCTACGAGCAGTACTTC.

The chain employs TRBV11-3 and TRBJ2-1, with D unresolved. The CDR3 sequence is 13 residues long. CDR1 SGHNT and CDR2 YENEEA come from the germline V gene. The V and J ends lost 1 base and 8 bases respectively, with 9 bases between them. As DNA, the CDR3 is TGTGCCAGCAGCTTAGGGGTTCTCGATGAGCAGTTCTTC. Its protein is CASSLGVLDEQFF.

The CDR3 sequence: CASSLSGTLTEAFF. CDR3 nucleotides: TGCGCCAGCAGCCTCTCCGGGACACTCACTGAAGCTTTCTTT. This chain connects TRBV5-1 to TRBJ1-1; tentative D call: TRBD1 (6 bases). Per germline, CDR1 SGHRS and CDR2 YFSETQ. The length of the CDR3 is 14 residues. Trimming removed 4 bases from V and 4 bases from J, with 14 bases in between.

V is TRBV5-4 and J is TRBJ2-1; 11 bases are a match to TRBD1. This CDR3 comprises 20 residues. Germline CDR1 SGHNT, CDR2 YYREEE (reference sequence). Germline trimming cut 5 bases from V and 8 bases from J; bases unmatched to any gene: 24. The CDR3 bases are TGTGCCAGCAGGGGGGGACAGGGGGGCCGCTGGACCCCCCCTGGGCATGAGCAGTTCTTC. Translating it yields CASRGGQGGRWTPPGHEQFF.

The V call is TRBV28, the J call TRBJ2-7; 9 positions agree with TRBD1. Germline trimming cut 6 bases from V and 4 bases from J; bases unmatched to any gene: 10. Per germline, CDR1 MDHEN and CDR2 SYDVKM. This CDR3 spans 15 amino acids. CDR3 sequence reads: CASRPLGQGFYEQYF. CDR3 bases: TGTGCCAGCAGACCCCTGGGACAGGGATTTTACGAGCAGTACTTC.

V usage is TRBV29-1 and J usage is TRBJ1-1, with D possibly TRBD1 on 6 matching bases. V was trimmed by 3 bases and J by 10 bases, leaving 9 bases between them. The CDR3 length is 10 residues. CDR1 is SQVTM and CDR2 is ANQGSEA in the germline V gene. The CDR3 here is CSVDKGGAFF. The CDR3 DNA sequence: TGCAGCGTTGATAAGGGGGGAGCTTTCTTT.

The chain combines TRBV5-1 with TRBJ2-3; 11 bases are shared with TRBD2. This CDR3 contains 16 residues. Trimming at V came to 6 bases and at J to 6 bases, leaving 12 bases not matched to a gene. Per the germline V gene, CDR1 is SGHRS and CDR2 is YFSETQ. CDR3 DNA sequence: TGCGCCAGCAACAATTTAGCGGGAGGGTCCTTGGATACGCAGTATTTT. Its protein is CASNNLAGGSLDTQYF.

The chain recombines TRBV20-1 with TRBJ2-7; D is unclear. CDR1 DFQATT and CDR2 SNEGSKA come from the germline V gene (reference sequence). Trimming left V 3 bases short and J 3 bases short, with 6 bases between. CDR3 length: 11 residues. The CDR3 spells CSASWGYEQYF. The CDR3 coding sequence is TGCAGTGCTAGTTGGGGCTACGAGCAGTACTTC.

The CDR3 sequence is CASGQGASRTQYF. CDR3 in DNA: TGTGCCAGCGGACAGGGGGCATCGCGGACCCAGTACTTC. The V gene is TRBV27, the J gene TRBJ2-5, with TRBD1 identical over 11 bases. CDR3 length: 13 residues. Germline V gene data show CDR1 as MNHEY and CDR2 as SMNVEV (reference sequence). After removal of 8 bases from V and 7 bases from J, the junction contained 6 bases not matched to a gene.

This chain uses TRBV29-1 with TRBJ1-1; D gene ambiguous. There are 12 residues in the CDR3. The V end lost 4 bases, the J end lost 1 base, and 7 bases lay between the germline ends. Germline-derived CDR1 and CDR2 are SQVTM and ANQGSEA. CDR3 DNA sequence: TGCAGCGTTGCACAGACGAACACTGAAGCTTTCTTT. It translates to CSVAQTNTEAFF. Full variable domain (outside the CDR3, taken from reference TRBV29-1 and TRBJ1-1): SAVISQKPSRDICQRGTSLTIQCQVDSQVTMMFWYRQQPGQSLTLIATANQGSEATYESGFVIDKFPISRPNLTFSTLTVSNMSPEDSSIYLCSVAQTNTEAFFGQGTRLTVV.